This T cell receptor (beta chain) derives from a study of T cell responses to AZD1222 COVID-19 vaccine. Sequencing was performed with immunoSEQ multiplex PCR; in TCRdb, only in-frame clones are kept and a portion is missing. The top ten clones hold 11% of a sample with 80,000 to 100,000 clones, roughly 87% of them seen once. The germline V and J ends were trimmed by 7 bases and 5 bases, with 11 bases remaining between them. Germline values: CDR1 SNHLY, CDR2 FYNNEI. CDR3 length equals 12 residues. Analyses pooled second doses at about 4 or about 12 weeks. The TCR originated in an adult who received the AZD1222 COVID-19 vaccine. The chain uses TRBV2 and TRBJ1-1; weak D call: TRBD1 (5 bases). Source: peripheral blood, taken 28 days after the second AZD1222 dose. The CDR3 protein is CASTRGETEAFF. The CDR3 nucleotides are TGTGCCAGCACGAGGGGTGAGACTGAAGCTTTCTTT.